This T cell receptor beta chain was found in a study of CD8 T cells in Susac syndrome. TCR beta sequencing covered blood CD8+ and CD4+ T cells. It was treatment-naive patients with stable or active relapsing-remitting disease who made up the multiple sclerosis controls. The RNA input was about 0.5 to 1 ug, and it was reverse transcribed with random hexamers. The method of amplification for TCR beta CDR3 was immunoSEQ multiplex PCR, covering 54 Vbeta and 13 Jbeta. MiXCR was run by TCRdb on the immunoSEQ multiplex PCR reads, yielding one entry per CDR3 protein. The repertoire holds around 300,000 distinct CDR3 sequences, about nine tenths seen once, with approximately 0.18% in the top ten. Whole-study findings and limits: Acknowledgment was made by the study that its TCR sequencing and HLA analysis involved a relatively small number of individuals.

About this clonotype itself: Its antigen is unidentified.

Germline V gene data show CDR1 as DFQATT and CDR2 as SNEGSKA (reference sequence). The CDR3 sequence is 18 residues long. V lost 1 base to trimming and J lost 8 bases; unmatched junction nucleotides: 20. The V call is TRBV20-1, the J call TRBJ2-1; TRBD2 matches 7 bases. What was sequenced was CD8+ T cells from PBMCs. This sequence originates from a human donor with multiple sclerosis. CDR3 nucleotides: TGCAGTGCTAGAGCAGCGGGAAGGAGCGGTAACATATGGGATGAGCAGTTCTTC. It encodes CSARAAGRSGNIWDEQFF.